This T cell receptor (beta chain) is drawn from a study of control samples from healthy donors and cancer patients. Profiled with immunoSEQ multiplex PCR; TCRdb holds only in-frame clones, not every one. The sample gives 150,000 to 200,000 clones, over 85% of which show up once; 1.1% to 1.5% is in the top ten. This CDR3 is built from 15 residues. The germline V and J ends were trimmed by 5 bases and 1 base, with 12 bases remaining between them. Germline assignment: CDR1 MNHNY and CDR2 SVGAGI (reference sequence). This sequence joins TRBV6-6 and TRBJ1-5, with D possibly matching TRBD1 (6 bases). The clonotype was recovered from a man aged 25-45 years in good health. Sequencing used blood. The chain's CDR3 is CASSLNRASNQPQHF. Here the CDR3 DNA reads TGTGCCAGCAGTCTGAACAGGGCAAGCAATCAGCCCCAGCATTTT.